In this sample, the clone carrying this T cell receptor (beta chain) turned up many times. Germline lookup yields CDR1 LGHDT and CDR2 YNNKEL (reference sequence). There are 12 residues in the CDR3. V dropped 2 bases and J dropped 2 bases, with 4 bases sitting between them. The source of the sample is a study of regulatory T cells in long-lasting Graves disease. Across the whole study: Newly diagnosed Graves' patients had under 3 months of antithyroid drugs.

The authors built TCR beta libraries using iRepertoire HTBI primers and Arm-PCR of CDR3 regions. In the original workflow: In the combined samples, 62 TRBV and more than 11 TRBJ segments were identified. One entry per CDR3 protein results from TCRdb running MiXCR on the multiplex PCR reads. TCRdb assigned the V and J calls; the authors' analysis was not used. Here the sample spans over 500,000 distinct CDR3 sequences, 15% to 20% being singletons. Time point meaning: newly diagnosed GD, antithyroid drugs for less than 3 months. Researchers made the TCR library from RNA that was extracted from PBMCs. The authors diagnosed Graves' disease using American Thyroid Association guidelines. Another study also made use of these data, one on T cells in Graves' hyperthyroidism and ophthalmopathy.

This chain joins TRBV3-1 and TRBJ2-7, with D unresolved. The clonotype comes from a woman under 40 with Graves disease. The sample here was peripheral blood mononuclear cells (PBMCs), taken at new diagnosis, from a patient treated with antithyroid drugs. CDR3 DNA sequence: TGTGCCAGCAGCCAAAGCGCCTACGAGCAGTACTTC. Protein product: CASSQSAYEQYF.